This passage covers 13 T cell receptor beta chains from one sample sequenced in a study of cytomegalovirus exposure and HLA in healthy donors. PCR employed 60 Vbeta and 13 Jbeta primers. Assay used: immunoSEQ multiplex PCR; TCRdb lists only in-frame clones, some missing. The table records more than 100,000 clones, 55% to 75% of them present only once. The sample was PBMCs. The receptors were sampled from a man between 45 and 60 years old in good health and CMV-seropositive.

V and J are TRBV15 and TRBJ1-1, with D hard to call. The CDR3 length is 14 residues. The germline CDR1 and CDR2 sequences are LNHNV and YYDKDF (reference sequence). With 0 bases removed from V and 0 bases from J, the gap between germline ends came to 5 bases. The CDR3 DNA follows: TGTGCCACCAGCAGAGATGTTATGAACACTGAAGCTTTCTTT. Encoded protein: CATSRDVMNTEAFF.

The chain uses TRBV5-4 and TRBJ2-7; 8 bases are shared with TRBD1. Unmatched junction bases numbered 7, after V lost 4 bases and J lost 7 bases. The CDR3 loop spans 13 amino acids. Per germline, CDR1 SGHNT and CDR2 YYREEE (reference sequence). CDR3 protein: CASSPQGAREQYF. CDR3 nucleotides: TGTGCCAGCAGCCCGCAGGGGGCGCGTGAGCAGTACTTC.

The chain joins TRBV29-1 to TRBJ1-4; no clear D. The V gene's germline CDR1 is SQVTM and CDR2 ANQGSEA. Deletions cut 1 base from V and 6 bases from J, with 15 bases between. This CDR3 comprises 15 residues. The CDR3 protein is CSVEGAGSLHEKLFF. CDR3 DNA: TGCAGCGTTGAAGGAGCGGGGTCGCTCCATGAAAAACTGTTTTTT.

A few counts support this clone. The V and J genes are TRBV9 and TRBJ2-7; possible D gene TRBD1, 6 bases. Trimming removed 0 bases from V and 3 bases from J, with 13 bases in between. The germline gives CDR1 SGDLS, CDR2 YYNGEE. This CDR3 spans 15 amino acids. The CDR3 is CASSVAPGALYEQYF. DNA for the CDR3: TGTGCCAGCAGCGTAGCTCCAGGGGCCCTCTACGAGCAGTACTTC.

This clone appeared a few times. This chain joins TRBV6-6 and TRBJ2-5; D not certain. The length of the CDR3 is 12 residues. Trimming shortened V by 2 bases and J by 1 base, and 2 bases separated the two germline ends. Germline lookup yields CDR1 MNHNY and CDR2 SVGAGI (reference sequence). CDR3 region: CASSYLQETQYF. CDR3 in DNA: TGTGCCAGCAGTTACCTCCAAGAGACCCAGTACTTC.

This clone was observed a few times. The rearrangement uses TRBV5-1 and TRBJ1-1; TRBD1 matches 7 bases. Trimming removed 4 bases from V and 4 bases from J; junction bases left unmatched: 10. CDR3 length equals 15 residues. Germline values: CDR1 SGHRS, CDR2 YFSETQ. The CDR3 bases are TGCGCCAGCAGCCCAACAGGGGAGTGGGCCACTGAAGCTTTCTTT. Encoded protein: CASSPTGEWATEAFF.

This clone was observed at least ten times. V gene TRBV6-5 combines with J gene TRBJ1-2; D might be TRBD1 (6 bases). This CDR3 has 14 residues. Germline values: CDR1 MNHEY, CDR2 SVGAGI. V lost 5 bases and J 4 bases, leaving 14 bases between the germline ends. The DNA of the CDR3 is TGTGCCAGCAGTCGGACAGCGGCTTTCTATGGCTACACCTTC. Protein sequence: CASSRTAAFYGYTF.

J is TRBJ2-2 and V is TRBV6-1, with D maybe TRBD2 (6 bases). Trimming shortened V by 8 bases and J by 3 bases, and 16 bases separated the two germline ends. The CDR3 consists of 15 residues. The V gene's germline CDR1 is MNHNS and CDR2 SASEGT. The DNA for the CDR3 is TGTGCCAGCCTGATGGGGGGTTGGGACACCGGGGAGCTGTTTTTT. This gives the protein CASLMGGWDTGELFF.

The table lists this clone with a count of one. The chain recombines TRBV5-6 with TRBJ1-2; 7 bases match TRBD1. Trimming removed 4 bases from V and 8 bases from J; junction bases left unmatched: 11. The CDR3 consists of 14 residues. Germline assignment: CDR1 SGHDT and CDR2 YYEEEE. The CDR3 here is CASSGGQESCGYTF. Here the CDR3 DNA reads TGTGCCAGCAGCGGCGGACAGGAGAGTTGCGGCTACACCTTC.

The chain links TRBV6-1 to TRBJ2-5; 14 nucleotides line up with TRBD2. This CDR3 has 15 residues. Trimming at V came to 4 bases and at J to 2 bases, leaving 0 bases not matched to a gene. Germline CDR1 and CDR2: MNHNS and SASEGT. CDR3 loop: CASSGLAGGQETQYF. Written as DNA, the CDR3 is TGTGCCAGCAGTGGACTAGCGGGGGGGCAAGAGACCCAGTACTTC.

The chain combines TRBV19 with TRBJ1-5; 8 nucleotides line up with TRBD1. After removal of 4 bases from V and 0 bases from J, the junction contained 2 bases not matched to a gene. CDR1 is LNHDA, CDR2 SQIVND, per germline (reference sequence). The CDR3 consists of 15 residues. The CDR3 region is CASSTGGYSNQPQHF. In DNA form, the CDR3 reads TGTGCCAGTAGTACAGGGGGCTATAGCAATCAGCCCCAGCATTTT.

The chain uses TRBV7-2 and TRBJ2-5; perhaps TRBD2 as D (5 bases). This CDR3 has 14 amino acids. Germline CDR1 and CDR2: SGHTA and FQGNSA. With 2 bases removed from V and 2 bases from J, the gap between germline ends came to 9 bases. CDR3 protein: CASSLRSGQETQYF. In DNA form, the CDR3 reads TGTGCCAGCAGCTTAAGAAGCGGTCAAGAGACCCAGTACTTC.

J is TRBJ1-2 and V is TRBV18; 7 bases are shared with TRBD1. Germline CDR1 and CDR2: KGHSH and LQKENI. The J segment lost 3 bases and the V segment lost 4 bases, leaving 11 bases of the junction unmatched. The CDR3 consists of 16 residues. DNA for the CDR3: TGTGCCAGCTCACAAAAGACAGGGAAAAGCCACTATGGCTACACCTTC. Amino acids: CASSQKTGKSHYGYTF. Using reference TRBV18 and TRBJ1-2 for the parts outside the CDR3, the full variable domain is NAGVMQNPRHLVRRRGQEARLRCSPMKGHSHVYWYRQLPEEGLKFMVYLQKENIIDESGMPKERFSAEFPKEGPSILRIQQVVRGDSAAYFCASSQKTGKSHYGYTFGSGTRLTVV.